One and the same sample provided the 27 T cell receptor beta chains below, sequenced in a study of cytomegalovirus exposure and HLA in healthy donors (TCRdb year 2017). Libraries came from the immunoSEQ multiplex PCR assay. For the multiplex PCR, a mixture combining 60 forward primers for TCR Vbeta segments and 13 reverse primers for TCR Jbeta segments was used. Sourced from immuneACCESS, this table was stored by TCRdb with only in-frame sequences that have V and J called. A share of the clones is absent; for the studies checked, an unresolved V gene accounts for under half, and the remainder has no known explanation. Within this sample are 150,000 to 200,000 clones, with 65% to 85% of them counted one time only. In total, the top ten clones hold 1.1% to 1.5% of the sample. Sequencing was performed on PBMCs. These receptors all come from a girl aged 10 to 17 in good health and CMV-seropositive.

This chain links TRBV18 with TRBJ1-1, with a tentative D call TRBD1 (5 bases). The CDR3 sequence is 16 residues long. CDR1 is KGHSH, CDR2 LQKENI, per germline. V gave up 6 bases and J gave up 2 bases, with 19 bases separating them. The CDR3 spells CASSTNVIRANTEAFF. CDR3 nucleotides: TGTGCCAGCTCTACAAACGTGATCAGGGCCAACACTGAAGCTTTCTTT.

A few counts support this clone. V gene TRBV6-6 combines with J gene TRBJ1-5, with D unclear. The CDR3 loop spans 14 amino acids. V was cut by 8 bases and J by 4 bases, with 15 bases left in between. Germline V gives CDR1 MNHNY, CDR2 SVGAGI (reference sequence). In nucleotides, the CDR3 is TGTGCCAGCTCACAAAGCTCGGGAAATCAGCCCCAGCATTTT. Amino acids: CASSQSSGNQPQHF.

For the CDR3, the DNA is TGTGCCAGCAGTGTGTTAGTAGCGGGGCCCCGCTTCTCAGATACGCAGTATTTT. This codes for CASSVLVAGPRFSDTQYF. The rearrangement uses TRBV2 and TRBJ2-3; 8 positions agree with TRBD2. With V trimmed by 4 bases and J by 4 bases, 16 bases remained unmatched. The CDR3 length is 18 residues. Germline CDR1 and CDR2: SNHLY and FYNNEI.

This clone was seen more than once but under ten times. The chain couples TRBV6-4 to TRBJ2-7, with TRBD1 as a possible D gene (5 bases). Germline V gene data show CDR1 as MRHNA and CDR2 as SNTAGT. Trimming took off 4 bases at V and 0 bases at J, with 10 bases between the two ends. CDR3 length: 14 residues. The CDR3 DNA follows: TGTGCCAGCAGTGTAGGGGTGGACTCCTACGAGCAGTACTTC. This codes for CASSVGVDSYEQYF.

The chain combines TRBV27 with TRBJ1-2; 7 nucleotides match TRBD1. Germline loops: CDR1 MNHEY, CDR2 SMNVEV (reference sequence). V shed 6 bases and J 4 bases; nucleotides not matched to a gene: 11. The CDR3 is 15 amino acids. The CDR3 DNA follows: TGTGCCAGCAGCCCAGACAGGGTATCTGGCTATGGCTACACCTTC. It encodes CASSPDRVSGYGYTF.

The J gene is TRBJ1-5, the V gene TRBV5-4, with a possible D match to TRBD1 (6 bases). Deletions cut 4 bases from V and 4 bases from J, with 9 bases between. The CDR3 spans 13 residues. In germline, CDR1 is SGHNT, CDR2 YYREEE (reference sequence). The DNA of the CDR3 is TGTGCCAGCAGCATCCAGGGGAATCAGCCCCAGCATTTT. This translates into CASSIQGNQPQHF.

This chain links TRBV30 with TRBJ1-2, with 11 bases lining up with TRBD1. V dropped 5 bases and J dropped 5; count of bases not matched to a gene: 4. This CDR3 has 13 amino acids. Germline V gene sequence: CDR1 GTSNPN, CDR2 SVGIG (reference sequence). The CDR3 DNA reads TGTGCCTGGGCTGGACAGGGGGCATATGGCTACACCTTC. Encoded protein: CAWAGQGAYGYTF.

The chain is built from TRBV5-1 and TRBJ1-1; a possible D gene is TRBD1 (6 bases). Deletions cut 0 bases from V and 1 base from J, with 10 bases between. CDR3 length: 15 amino acids. Germline loops: CDR1 SGHRS, CDR2 YFSETQ. The CDR3 DNA sequence: TGCGCCAGCAGCTTGGCAAGGACAGAGAACACTGAAGCTTTCTTT. As protein: CASSLARTENTEAFF.

V usage is TRBV5-1 and J usage is TRBJ2-7; no firm D call. From germline, CDR1 is SGHRS and CDR2 YFSETQ. The V end lost 0 bases, the J end lost 1 base, and 8 bases lay between the germline ends. This CDR3 region has 14 residues. The DNA for the CDR3 is TGCGCCAGCAGCTTGGTAGCACTATCCTACGAGCAGTACTTC. Protein product: CASSLVALSYEQYF.

The V call is TRBV5-1, the J call TRBJ2-3, with D perhaps matching TRBD2 (6 bases). CDR3 length: 15 residues. V was trimmed by 0 bases and J by 1 base, leaving 9 bases between them. The germline V gene encodes CDR1 SGHRS and CDR2 YFSETQ. This CDR3 reads CASSLERVRTDTQYF. CDR3 sequence (DNA): TGCGCCAGCAGCTTGGAGCGGGTGCGCACAGATACGCAGTATTTT.

The chain combines TRBV7-9 with TRBJ2-2; 10 bases fit TRBD2. The length of the CDR3 is 15 residues. The germline gives CDR1 SEHNR, CDR2 FQNEAQ (reference sequence). The V and J ends lost 4 bases and 5 bases, in that order; junction bases with no gene match: 4. CDR3 loop: CASSYLAGATGELFF. The CDR3 bases are TGTGCCAGCAGCTACCTAGCGGGAGCAACCGGGGAGCTGTTTTTT.

The rearrangement uses TRBV4-3 and TRBJ1-1, with 8 nucleotides matching TRBD1. After removal of 0 bases from V and 6 bases from J, the junction contained 6 bases not matched to a gene. The CDR3 is made up of 15 amino acids. Germline V CDR1 and CDR2: LGHNA, YSLEER. CDR3 sequence: CASSQEEDRVSEAFF. The CDR3 DNA reads as TGCGCCAGCAGCCAAGAGGAGGACAGGGTCTCTGAAGCTTTCTTT.

The chain combines TRBV19 with TRBJ2-3; TRBD2 matches at 9 bases. The V and J ends lost 6 bases and 0 bases, in that order; junction bases with no gene match: 16. CDR3 length: 19 residues. Germline CDR1 LNHDA, CDR2 SQIVND (reference sequence). The CDR3 DNA reads as TGTGCCAGTAGCCGAGGACTAGCGACGAACTACAAAAGCACAGATACGCAGTATTTT. It codes for CASSRGLATNYKSTDTQYF.

V and J are TRBV6-1 and TRBJ1-1; unclear D gene. V dropped 2 bases and J dropped 0 bases, with 7 bases sitting between them. Per the germline V gene, CDR1 is MNHNS and CDR2 is SASEGT. This CDR3 is 14 amino acids long. The CDR3 loop reads CASSEKPMNTEAFF. The CDR3 DNA reads TGTGCCAGCAGTGAAAAGCCTATGAACACTGAAGCTTTCTTT.

This clone occurred a few times. V usage is TRBV29-1 and J usage is TRBJ2-5; D gene ambiguous. Trimming left V 4 bases short and J 4 bases short, with 16 bases between. The CDR3 length is 14 residues. Germline V gene lookup returns CDR1 SQVTM and CDR2 ANQGSEA. CDR3 DNA sequence: TGCAGCGTTGCCCGGCAGATGGGCCCAGAGACCCAGTACTTC. Amino acid sequence: CSVARQMGPETQYF.

V gene TRBV7-2 combines with J gene TRBJ2-5; D perhaps matches TRBD1 (5 bases). The CDR3 spans 14 residues. Germline V gene lookup returns CDR1 SGHTA and CDR2 FQGNSA. Trimming cost V 5 bases and J 7 bases, with 17 bases left between them. In DNA form, the CDR3 reads TGTGCCAGCAGCGTGCAGGGTATCCGCGGGACCCAGTACTTC. It yields the protein CASSVQGIRGTQYF.

This clone has only a few counts. The chain carries TRBV27 and TRBJ1-1; 10 bases agree with TRBD1. Trimming cost V 3 bases and J 3 bases; bases outside gene matches: 4. Germline V lookup: CDR1 MNHEY, CDR2 SMNVEV (reference sequence). The CDR3 spans 15 residues. The CDR3 is CASSFAGQGYTEAFF. CDR3 DNA: TGTGCCAGCAGTTTTGCGGGACAGGGGTACACTGAAGCTTTCTTT.

The V and J genes are TRBV18 and TRBJ1-1; 7 bases fit TRBD1. The CDR3 has 14 amino acids. Germline assignment: CDR1 KGHSH and CDR2 LQKENI. V lost 8 bases, J lost 3 bases, and 9 bases stayed unmatched. CDR3 sequence reads: CASTTGTVYTEAFF. CDR3 nucleotide sequence: TGTGCCAGCACAACCGGGACAGTGTACACTGAAGCTTTCTTT.

The CDR3 here is CASSPSGTNTGELFF. For the CDR3, the DNA is TGTGCCAGCAGCCCTAGCGGGACGAACACCGGGGAGCTGTTTTTT. The chain uses TRBV7-2 and TRBJ2-2; 9 nucleotides align to TRBD2. Unmatched junction bases numbered 1, after V lost 5 bases and J lost 0 bases. The length of the CDR3 is 15 residues. Germline V gene lookup returns CDR1 SGHTA and CDR2 FQGNSA. Full variable domain (outside the CDR3, taken from reference TRBV7-2 and TRBJ2-2): GAGVSQSPSNKVTEKGKDVELRCDPISGHTALYWYRQSLGQGLEFLIYFQGNSAPDKSGLPSDRFSAERTGGSVSTLTIQRTQQEDSAVYLCASSPSGTNTGELFFGEGSRLTVL.

The gene calls are TRBV12-5 and TRBJ2-3; TRBD1 matches 11 bases. This CDR3 is 16 amino acids long. Germline V gene sequence: CDR1 LGHNT, CDR2 FRNRAP. V was pared by 5 bases and J by 2 bases, with 6 bases of the junction left unmatched. The CDR3 protein is CASGNGQGASTDTQYF. CDR3 DNA: TGTGCTAGTGGTAACGGACAGGGGGCATCCACAGATACGCAGTATTTT.

About this clone itself: Germline and junction disagree at one end, which may indicate a read error. The chain combines TRBV4-1 with TRBJ2-1; the D gene is possibly TRBD1 (6 bases). CDR3 length: 16 residues. The V gene's germline CDR1 is MGHRA and CDR2 YSYEKL. CDR3 bases: TGCGCCAGCAACCAAGAGGTAGGACAGACTTACAATGAGCAGTTCTTC. This translates into CASNQEVGQTYNEQFF.

The V gene is TRBV30, the J gene TRBJ1-2; 9 bases fit TRBD1. J was trimmed by 8 bases and V by 1 base; bases with no gene match: 8. The germline V gene has CDR1 GTSNPN and CDR2 SVGIG (reference sequence). The length of the CDR3 is 14 residues. CDR3 loop: CAWSGNRGLGGYTF. Written as DNA, the CDR3 is TGTGCCTGGAGTGGGAACAGGGGGCTCGGGGGCTACACCTTC.

CDR3: CASSETPGQTEAFF. DNA of the CDR3: TGTGCCAGCAGTGAAACTCCAGGACAGACTGAAGCTTTCTTT. V usage is TRBV2 and J usage is TRBJ1-1; a possible D gene is TRBD1 (6 bases). The V and J ends lost 2 bases and 5 bases respectively, with 12 bases between them. Germline lookup yields CDR1 SNHLY and CDR2 FYNNEI. The CDR3 is 14 residues long. Full variable domain (rest looked up from reference TRBV2 and TRBJ1-1): EPEVTQTPSHQVTQMGQEVILRCVPISNHLYFYWYRQILGQKVEFLVSFYNNEISEKSEIFDDQFSVERPDGSNFTLKIRSTKLEDSAMYFCASSETPGQTEAFFGQGTRLTVV.

The rearrangement uses TRBV4-1 and TRBJ1-1; D may be TRBD1 (5 bases). Deletions cut 0 bases from V and 1 base from J, with 15 bases between. This CDR3 has 17 amino acids. Looked up from germline, CDR1 is MGHRA and CDR2 is YSYEKL. The CDR3 bases are TGCGCCAGCAGCCAAGATCTTTGGAAAGGGGAGAACACTGAAGCTTTCTTT. Translating it yields CASSQDLWKGENTEAFF.

This clone was observed a handful of times. The genes are TRBV20-1 and TRBJ2-3; D unclear. This CDR3 comprises 11 residues. CDR1 is DFQATT and CDR2 is SNEGSKA in the germline V gene (reference sequence). The germline V and J ends were trimmed by 2 bases and 6 bases, with 6 bases remaining between them. In DNA form, the CDR3 reads TGCAGTGCTAGATATGTGGATACGCAGTATTTT. Residues: CSARYVDTQYF.

This clone is a singleton in its sample. The rearrangement links TRBV6-5 to TRBJ2-7; 11 bases match TRBD2. Unmatched junction bases numbered 6, after V lost 6 bases and J lost 2 bases. The germline V gene encodes CDR1 MNHEY and CDR2 SVGAGI. The CDR3 is made up of 15 amino acids. CDR3: CASRYGTSGAYEQYF. CDR3 coding DNA: TGTGCCAGCAGATACGGGACTAGCGGAGCCTACGAGCAGTACTTC.

The V and J genes are TRBV6-5 and TRBJ1-1, with TRBD1 matching over 7 bases. Germline V gene data show CDR1 as MNHEY and CDR2 as SVGAGI. V lost 6 bases to trimming and J lost 6 bases; unmatched junction nucleotides: 7. The CDR3 length is 13 residues. Written as DNA, the CDR3 is TGTGCCAGCAGCTTTACCCAGGGGGCTGAAGCTTTCTTT. It specifies CASSFTQGAEAFF.